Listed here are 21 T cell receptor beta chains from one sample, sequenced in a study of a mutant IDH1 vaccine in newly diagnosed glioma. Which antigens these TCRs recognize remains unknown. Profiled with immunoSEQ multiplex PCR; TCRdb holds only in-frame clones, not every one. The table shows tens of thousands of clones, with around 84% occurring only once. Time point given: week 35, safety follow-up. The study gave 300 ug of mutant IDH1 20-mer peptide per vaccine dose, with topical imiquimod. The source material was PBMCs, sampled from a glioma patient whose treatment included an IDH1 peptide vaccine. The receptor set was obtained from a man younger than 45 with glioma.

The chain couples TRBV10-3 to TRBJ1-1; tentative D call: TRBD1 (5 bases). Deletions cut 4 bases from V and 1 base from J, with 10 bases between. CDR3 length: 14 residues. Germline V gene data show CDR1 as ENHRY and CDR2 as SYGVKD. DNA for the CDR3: TGTGCCATCAGTGTGAGGGGACCGAACACTGAAGCTTTCTTT. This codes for CAISVRGPNTEAFF.

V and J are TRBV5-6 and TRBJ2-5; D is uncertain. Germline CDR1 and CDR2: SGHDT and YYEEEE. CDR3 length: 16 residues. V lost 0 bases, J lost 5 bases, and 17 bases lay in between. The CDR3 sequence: CASSLDGMRSRETQYF. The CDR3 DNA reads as TGTGCCAGCAGCTTGGATGGTATGAGAAGCCGGGAGACCCAGTACTTC.

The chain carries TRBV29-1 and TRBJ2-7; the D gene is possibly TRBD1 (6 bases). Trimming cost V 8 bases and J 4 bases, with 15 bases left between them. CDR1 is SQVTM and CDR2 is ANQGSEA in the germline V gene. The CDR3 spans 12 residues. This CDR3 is CSFRQVCYEQYF. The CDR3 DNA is TGCAGCTTTCGACAGGTTTGTTACGAGCAGTACTTC.

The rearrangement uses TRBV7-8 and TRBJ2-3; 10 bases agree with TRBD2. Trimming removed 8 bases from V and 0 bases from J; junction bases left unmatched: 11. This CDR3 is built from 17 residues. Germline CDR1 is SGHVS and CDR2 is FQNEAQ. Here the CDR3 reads CASSFRVTSGSTDTQYF. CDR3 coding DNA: TGTGCCAGCTCCTTTAGAGTGACTAGCGGGAGCACAGATACGCAGTATTTT. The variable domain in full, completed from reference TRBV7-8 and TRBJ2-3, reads GAGVSQSPRYKVAKRGQDVALRCDPISGHVSLFWYQQALGQGPEFLTYFQNEAQLDKSGLPSDRFFAERPEGSVSTLKIQRTQQEDSAVYLCASSFRVTSGSTDTQYFGPGTRLTVL.

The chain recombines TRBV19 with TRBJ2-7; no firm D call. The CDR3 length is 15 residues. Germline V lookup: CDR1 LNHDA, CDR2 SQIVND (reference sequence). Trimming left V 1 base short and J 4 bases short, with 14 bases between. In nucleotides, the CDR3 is TGTGCCAGTAGTATAGCTAAGGGCATGGGGTACGAGCAGTACTTC. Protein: CASSIAKGMGYEQYF.

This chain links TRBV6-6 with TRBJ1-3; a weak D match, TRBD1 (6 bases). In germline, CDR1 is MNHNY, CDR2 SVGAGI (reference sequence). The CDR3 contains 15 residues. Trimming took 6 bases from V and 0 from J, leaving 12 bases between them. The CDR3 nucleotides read TGTGCCAGCAGACAGGGTTTCCTCTCTGGAAACACCATATATTTT. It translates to CASRQGFLSGNTIYF.

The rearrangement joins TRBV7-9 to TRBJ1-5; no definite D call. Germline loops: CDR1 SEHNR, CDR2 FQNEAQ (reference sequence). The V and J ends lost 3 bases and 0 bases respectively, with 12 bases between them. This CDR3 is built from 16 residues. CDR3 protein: CASSFVETYSNQPQHF. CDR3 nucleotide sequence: TGTGCCAGCAGCTTTGTAGAGACTTATAGCAATCAGCCCCAGCATTTT.

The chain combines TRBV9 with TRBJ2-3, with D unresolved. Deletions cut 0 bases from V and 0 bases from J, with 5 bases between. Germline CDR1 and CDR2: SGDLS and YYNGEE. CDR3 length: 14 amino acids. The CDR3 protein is CASSVGASTDTQYF. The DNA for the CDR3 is TGTGCCAGCAGCGTAGGGGCTAGCACAGATACGCAGTATTTT.

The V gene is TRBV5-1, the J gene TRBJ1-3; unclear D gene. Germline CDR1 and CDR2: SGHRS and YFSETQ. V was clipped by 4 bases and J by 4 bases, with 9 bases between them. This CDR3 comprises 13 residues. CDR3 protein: CASSPFGGNTIYF. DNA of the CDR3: TGCGCCAGCAGCCCTTTTGGAGGAAACACCATATATTTT.

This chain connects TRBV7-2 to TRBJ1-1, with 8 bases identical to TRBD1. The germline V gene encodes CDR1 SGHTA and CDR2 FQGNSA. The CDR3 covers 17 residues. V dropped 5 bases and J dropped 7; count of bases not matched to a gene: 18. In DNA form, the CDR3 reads TGTGCCAGCAGCATAACGCCGAACAGGGGGAGGTTCTTTGAAGCTTTCTTT. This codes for CASSITPNRGRFFEAFF.

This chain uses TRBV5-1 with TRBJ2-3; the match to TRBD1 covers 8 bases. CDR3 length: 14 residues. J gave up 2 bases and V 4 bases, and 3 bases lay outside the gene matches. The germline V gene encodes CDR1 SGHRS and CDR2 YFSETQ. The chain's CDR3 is CASSLDRVTDTQYF. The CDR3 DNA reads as TGCGCCAGCAGCCTGGACAGGGTCACAGATACGCAGTATTTT.

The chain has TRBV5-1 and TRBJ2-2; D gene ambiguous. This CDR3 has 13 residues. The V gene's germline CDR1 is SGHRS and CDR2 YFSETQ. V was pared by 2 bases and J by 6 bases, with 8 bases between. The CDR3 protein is CASSFDGSGELFF. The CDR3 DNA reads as TGCGCCAGCAGCTTCGACGGGTCCGGGGAGCTGTTTTTT.

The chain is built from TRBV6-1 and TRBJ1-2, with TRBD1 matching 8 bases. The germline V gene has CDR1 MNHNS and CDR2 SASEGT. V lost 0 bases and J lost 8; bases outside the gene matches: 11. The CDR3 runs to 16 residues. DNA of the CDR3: TGTGCCAGCAGTGAAGCGTCGTGGACAGGGTTAGGGGGCTACACCTTC. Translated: CASSEASWTGLGGYTF.

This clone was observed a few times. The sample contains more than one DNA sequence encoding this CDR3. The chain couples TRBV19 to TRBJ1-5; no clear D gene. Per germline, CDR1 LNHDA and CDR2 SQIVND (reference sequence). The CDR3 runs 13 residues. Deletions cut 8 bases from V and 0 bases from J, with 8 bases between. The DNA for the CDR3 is TGTGCCAGTGACTCCTATAGCAATCAGCCCCAGCATTTT. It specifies CASDSYSNQPQHF.

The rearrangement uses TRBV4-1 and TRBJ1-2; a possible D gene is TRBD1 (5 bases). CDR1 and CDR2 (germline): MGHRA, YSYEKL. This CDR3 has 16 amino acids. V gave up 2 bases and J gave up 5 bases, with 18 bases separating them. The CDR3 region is CASSQSPGDAWYGYTF. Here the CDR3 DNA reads TGCGCCAGCAGCCAATCCCCCGGGGACGCATGGTATGGCTACACCTTC.

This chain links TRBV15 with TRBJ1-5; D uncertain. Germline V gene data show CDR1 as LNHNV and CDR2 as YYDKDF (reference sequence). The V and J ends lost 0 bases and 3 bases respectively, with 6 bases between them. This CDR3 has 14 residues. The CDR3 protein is CATSRDRYNQPQHF. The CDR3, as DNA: TGTGCCACCAGCAGAGACCGTTACAATCAGCCCCAGCATTTT. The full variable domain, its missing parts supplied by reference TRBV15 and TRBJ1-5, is DAMVIQNPRYQVTQFGKPVTLSCSQTLNHNVMYWYQQKSSQAPKLLFHYYDKDFNNEADTPDNFQSRRPNTSFCFLDIRSPGLGDTAMYLCATSRDRYNQPQHFGDGTRLSIL.

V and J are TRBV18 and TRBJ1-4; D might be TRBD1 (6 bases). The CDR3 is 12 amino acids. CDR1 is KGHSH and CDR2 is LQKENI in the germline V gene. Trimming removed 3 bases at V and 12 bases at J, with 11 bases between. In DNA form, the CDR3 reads TGTGCCAGCTCACCGACAGGTTTGGAACTGTTTTTT. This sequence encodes CASSPTGLELFF.

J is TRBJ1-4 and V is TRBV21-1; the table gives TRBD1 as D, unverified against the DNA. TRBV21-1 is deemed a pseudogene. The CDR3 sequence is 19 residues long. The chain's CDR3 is CASSKARWAGPYPNEKLFF. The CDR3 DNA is TGTGCCAGCAGCAAAGCACGGTGGGCAGGGCCCTACCCGAATGAAAAACTGTTTTTT.

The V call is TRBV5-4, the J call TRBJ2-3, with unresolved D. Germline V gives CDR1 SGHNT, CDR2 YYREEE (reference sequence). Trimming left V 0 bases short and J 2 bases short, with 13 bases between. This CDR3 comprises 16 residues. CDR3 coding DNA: TGTGCCAGCAGCTTGGACGTCCTCACATCCACAGATACGCAGTATTTT. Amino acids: CASSLDVLTSTDTQYF.

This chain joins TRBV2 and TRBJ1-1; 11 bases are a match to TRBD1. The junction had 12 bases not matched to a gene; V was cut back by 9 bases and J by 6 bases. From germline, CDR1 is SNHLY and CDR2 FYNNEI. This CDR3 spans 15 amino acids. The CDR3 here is CARSYRTGGLSEAFF. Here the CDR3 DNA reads TGTGCCAGAAGCTACCGGACAGGGGGCCTGTCTGAAGCTTTCTTT.

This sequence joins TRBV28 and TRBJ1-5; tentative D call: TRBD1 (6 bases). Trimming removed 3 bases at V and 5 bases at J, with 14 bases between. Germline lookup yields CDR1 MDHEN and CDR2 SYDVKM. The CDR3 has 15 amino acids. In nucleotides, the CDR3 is TGTGCCAGCAGTTTGTTGTCGGGGGGGCATCAGCCCCAGCATTTT. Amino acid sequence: CASSLLSGGHQPQHF. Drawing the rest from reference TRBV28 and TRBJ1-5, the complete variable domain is DVKVTQSSRYLVKRTGEKVFLECVQDMDHENMFWYRQDPGLGLRLIYFSYDVKMKEKGDIPEGYSVSREKKERFSLILESASTNQTSMYLCASSLLSGGHQPQHFGDGTRLSIL.